This is a list of T cell receptor beta chains from one sample in a study of beta chain features in type 1 diabetes. Sequencing was performed with immunoSEQ multiplex PCR; in TCRdb, only in-frame clones are kept and a portion is missing. The data contain more than 350,000 clones, 10% to 12% of them singletons. Sequencing was carried out using naive CD4+ T cells from blood. The receptors derive from a woman aged 18-29 years in good health. The CDR3 runs from the conserved cysteine through the conserved F or W. Fields, in order: CDR3 DNA, CDR3 protein, J gene, CDR3 length, D gene, V gene, clone size. D genes are given only for firm matches. Not every row has a clone size; where given, it reads once, few, many or a size class.

TGTGCCAGCAGCCAAGAGACAGGGATGAACACTGAAGCTTTCTTT	CASSQETGMNTEAFF	TRBJ1-1	15	TRBD1	TRBV4-2	few
TGTGCCAGTAGTATGGTCTGGAACAATGAGCAGTTCTTC	CASSMVWNNEQFF	TRBJ2-1	13	.	TRBV19	few
TGTGCCTGGAGTCCAGGGTCTTTAAGAAACACCATATATTTT	CAWSPGSLRNTIYF	TRBJ1-3	14	.	TRBV30	.
TGTGCCAGTAGTATAGAACCAGTCCCTTTCAATGAGCAGTTCTTC	CASSIEPVPFNEQFF	TRBJ2-1	15	.	TRBV19	few
TGCGCCAGCAGCCAACAAATACAGGGGTATGAGCAGTTCTTC	CASSQQIQGYEQFF	TRBJ2-1	14	TRBD1	TRBV4-3	.
TGTGCCAGCAGTACAGGACAGCTGAACACCGGGGAGCTGTTTTTT	CASSTGQLNTGELFF	TRBJ2-2	15	.	TRBV6-5	.
TGTGCCAGCAGCTTAAAAGGGCAAGAGACCCAGTACTTC	CASSLKGQETQYF	TRBJ2-5	13	.	TRBV5-4	.
TGTGCCAGCAGCCCCTGGGGAAACCAAGAGACCCAGTACTTC	CASSPWGNQETQYF	TRBJ2-5	14	.	TRBV7-2	few
TGTGCCAGCAGCTTTATTCCGAGTGGCATTCAGTACTTC	CASSFIPSGIQYF	TRBJ2-4	13	.	TRBV7-9	.
TGTGCCAGCAGCCCCGGGGGGTCTGGGGCCAACGTCCTGACTTTC	CASSPGGSGANVLTF	TRBJ2-6	15	TRBD2	TRBV7-2	few
TGTGCCAGCAGCTTAACTCCCGCTGGGGTCACAGATACGCAGTATTTT	CASSLTPAGVTDTQYF	TRBJ2-3	16	.	TRBV7-3	.
TGTGCCAGCAGCGCCAGCTCTGGGGCCAACGTCCTGACTTTC	CASSASSGANVLTF	TRBJ2-6	14	.	TRBV9	many
TGTGCCAGCAGCTTAGGGCAGGTCCCCTCCTACGAGCAGTACTTC	CASSLGQVPSYEQYF	TRBJ2-7	15	.	TRBV7-2	.
TGTGCCAGCAGCACTCGAGGGGGCGGACGAGAGACCCAGTACTTC	CASSTRGGGRETQYF	TRBJ2-5	15	TRBD1	TRBV9	few
TGCGCCAGCAGCCCCACAGGGGTTGATGAGCAGTTCTTC	CASSPTGVDEQFF	TRBJ2-1	13	TRBD1	TRBV5-1	few
TGCGCCAGCAGCCAACCGAGACAGGGGGGGGATGAAAAACTGTTTTTT	CASSQPRQGGDEKLFF	TRBJ1-4	16	TRBD1	TRBV4-1	few
TGTGCCAGCAGTCTTAACACTGAAGCTTTCTTT	CASSLNTEAFF	TRBJ1-1	11	.	TRBV7-9	.
TGCAGCGTTGGTGGGACAGGGCTTGGGAACACTGAAGCTTTCTTT	CSVGGTGLGNTEAFF	TRBJ1-1	15	TRBD1	TRBV29-1	few
TGCGCCAGCAGCCCGTCGTCGGGGAATCAGCCCCAGCATTTT	CASSPSSGNQPQHF	TRBJ1-5	14	.	TRBV5-1	few
TGTGCCAGCAGCCCAACAACATCTAACTATGGCTACACCTTC	CASSPTTSNYGYTF	TRBJ1-2	14	.	TRBV9	few
TGTGCCAGCAGCCCTCCCACAGGGCCCCTCGAGCAGTACTTC	CASSPPTGPLEQYF	TRBJ2-7	14	.	TRBV7-2	few
TGTGCCAGCAGCCTAGCCTCTCGGGGCCAAGAGACCCAGTACTTC	CASSLASRGQETQYF	TRBJ2-5	15	.	TRBV7-2	few
TGTGCCAGCTATGACTTAGCGTCCGGCTCCTACAATGAGCAGTTCTTC	CASYDLASGSYNEQFF	TRBJ2-1	16	.	TRBV5-6	.
TGTGCCAGCAGCTCAGGGGGCCTCAATCAGCCCCAGCATTTT	CASSSGGLNQPQHF	TRBJ1-5	14	TRBD1	TRBV4-2	few
TGTGCCAGCAGCGTAGTCCCCGGGACAGGGGGCTATGGCTACACCTTC	CASSVVPGTGGYGYTF	TRBJ1-2	16	TRBD1	TRBV9	.
TGTGCCAGCAGCTCCGCCAGCGGGAGATGGAGTGAGCAGTTCTTC	CASSSASGRWSEQFF	TRBJ2-1	15	TRBD2	TRBV7-3	.